At least ten counts were recorded for the clone carrying this T cell receptor beta chain. cDNA molecules, individually, were tagged with unique molecular identifiers. TCRdb itself ran the 5' RACE reads through MiXCR, one entry per CDR3 protein. This table holds some 76,000 distinct CDR3 sequences, roughly an eighth found once. These data belong to a study of early T cells in non-severe SARS-CoV-2 infection. The CDR3 has 16 amino acids. Germline V gives CDR1 GTSNPN, CDR2 SVGIG (reference sequence). Trimming took off 3 bases at V and 2 bases at J, with 19 bases between the two ends. This receptor was identified in an adult who was a healthcare worker with PCR-confirmed SARS-CoV-2 infection or an uninfected control (not recorded which). The chain links TRBV30 to TRBJ1-2; perhaps TRBD1 as D (6 bases). Sequencing was carried out using whole blood. Here the CDR3 reads CAWSKTTGQLNYGYTF. CDR3 bases: TGTGCCTGGAGCAAAACTACGGGACAATTGAACTATGGCTACACCTTC. Complete variable domain (other parts from reference TRBV30 and TRBJ1-2): SQTIHQWPATLVQPVGSPLSLECTVEGTSNPNLYWYRQAAGRGLQLLFYSVGIGQISSEVPQNLSASRPQDRQFILSSKKLLLSDSGFYLCAWSKTTGQLNYGYTFGSGTRLTVV.